This entry features one T cell receptor beta chain sequence. The antigen is unknown. Only in-frame clones appear in the TCRdb table, and some are missing; sequencing was by immunoSEQ multiplex PCR. Of approximately 320,000 clones in the sample, about 74% were seen once. CDR3 size: 14 residues. Germline CDR1 is SGHRS and CDR2 is YFSETQ. The ends were cut back, 5 bases at V and 5 bases at J, with 13 bases in the middle. This specimen comes from a study of shared clonotypes between healthy human individuals. Whole-study findings and limits: Non-shared clonotypes had lower generation probabilities than those shared by all four donors.

The V and J genes are TRBV5-1 and TRBJ1-4, with D perhaps TRBD1 (6 bases). The sequencing input was memory CD4+ T cells sorted from blood. The subset denotes: CD45RA-negative fraction. The receptor's source is a man aged 25-45 years in good health. This chain's CDR3 is CASSPGEWNEKLFF. The CDR3 bases are TGCGCCAGCAGTCCAGGGGAGTGGAATGAAAAACTGTTTTTT.